The rows below give T cell receptor beta chains drawn from one sample of a study of HIV-infected patients and healthy controls. TCRdb fed the 5' RACE reads into MiXCR, producing one record per CDR3 protein. In the table there are over 10,000 distinct CDR3 sequences, 9.5% to 13% of which are singletons. Sample: blood. The receptors come from an adult in good health. The CDR3 runs from the conserved cysteine through the conserved F or W. A D gene is named only where the DNA matches it firmly. Only part of the rows carry a size: once, few, many, or a class if the clone is expanded.

d_call: NA; clone_size: medium-sized; j_call: TRBJ1-1; v_call: TRBV18; cdr3_nt: TGTGCCAGCTCACCACGCAAGGAAAAGGGCACTGAAGCTTTCTTT; cdr3_aa: CASSPRKEKGTEAFF
d_call: TRBD1; clone_size: NA; j_call: TRBJ2-5; v_call: TRBV29-1; cdr3_nt: TGCAGCATCCGGACAGGGAAGGAAGAGACCCAGTACTTC; cdr3_aa: CSIRTGKEETQYF
d_call: NA; clone_size: medium-sized; j_call: TRBJ1-3; v_call: TRBV4-1; cdr3_nt: TGCGCCAGCAGCCAAGATGGCTCTGGAAACACCATATATTTT; cdr3_aa: CASSQDGSGNTIYF
d_call: TRBD1; clone_size: many; j_call: TRBJ1-2; v_call: TRBV28; cdr3_nt: TGTGCCAGCAGTACTCAGGACAGGGAAGGCTACACCTTC; cdr3_aa: CASSTQDREGYTF
d_call: NA; clone_size: medium-sized; j_call: TRBJ2-7; v_call: TRBV5-6; cdr3_nt: TGTGCCAGCAGCCCCGGGGCGAGGCCTACCTACGAGCAGTACTTC; cdr3_aa: CASSPGARPTYEQYF
d_call: TRBD2; clone_size: many; j_call: TRBJ2-5; v_call: TRBV28; cdr3_nt: TGTGCCAGCAGTCCCAGAAGCGGGAGAGTGGGAGAGACCCAGTACTTC; cdr3_aa: CASSPRSGRVGETQYF
d_call: NA; clone_size: NA; j_call: TRBJ2-2; v_call: TRBV7-9; cdr3_nt: TGTGCCAGCAGCACAACCGGGACACTACCCACCGGGGAGCTGTTTTTT; cdr3_aa: CASSTTGTLPTGELFF
d_call: TRBD1; clone_size: NA; j_call: TRBJ2-2; v_call: TRBV19; cdr3_nt: TGTGCCAGTATGACAGGGTCATTTATTGGGGCCGGGGAGCTGTTTTTT; cdr3_aa: CASMTGSFIGAGELFF
d_call: TRBD2; clone_size: many; j_call: TRBJ2-7; v_call: TRBV5-1; cdr3_nt: TGCGCCAGCAGGGGGGAGGGCCACGAGCAGTACTTC; cdr3_aa: CASRGEGHEQYF
d_call: NA; clone_size: many; j_call: TRBJ2-6; v_call: TRBV20-1; cdr3_nt: TGCAGTGCTAGCTTCGCGGAGGACGTCCTGACTTTC; cdr3_aa: CSASFAEDVLTF
d_call: NA; clone_size: NA; j_call: TRBJ2-5; v_call: TRBV20-1; cdr3_nt: TGCAGTGCTTCGGACACTTTAGAGACCCAGTACTTC; cdr3_aa: CSASDTLETQYF
d_call: NA; clone_size: few; j_call: TRBJ2-3; v_call: TRBV5-1; cdr3_nt: TGCGCCAGCAGCTTGGCCGGGACCGGCCCGGCAGATACGCAGTATTTT; cdr3_aa: CASSLAGTGPADTQYF
d_call: NA; clone_size: medium-sized; j_call: TRBJ2-6; v_call: TRBV12-3/TRBV12-4; cdr3_nt: TGTGCCAGCAGTTTATACGGCCAGGGAGGCTCCGGGGCCAACGTCCTGACTTTC; cdr3_aa: CASSLYGQGGSGANVLTF
d_call: TRBD2; clone_size: many; j_call: TRBJ2-5; v_call: TRBV25-1; cdr3_nt: TGTGCCAGCAGCTTACTAGCGGAACCGGGGGGGACCCAGTACTTC; cdr3_aa: CASSLLAEPGGTQYF
d_call: NA; clone_size: many; j_call: TRBJ2-5; v_call: TRBV20-1; cdr3_nt: TGCAGTGCCACCGACGTAGAGGAGACCCAGTACTTC; cdr3_aa: CSATDVEETQYF
d_call: TRBD2; clone_size: NA; j_call: TRBJ2-7; v_call: TRBV20-1; cdr3_nt: TGCAGTGCTGAGGGACTAGCGGGAGGAAACCCCTACGAGCAGTACTTC; cdr3_aa: CSAEGLAGGNPYEQYF
d_call: NA; clone_size: medium-sized; j_call: TRBJ2-5; v_call: TRBV6-2/TRBV6-3; cdr3_nt: TGTGCCAGCAGTTACGGAGCCCAGGGAAACAAAGAGACCCAGTACTTC; cdr3_aa: CASSYGAQGNKETQYF
d_call: NA; clone_size: many; j_call: TRBJ1-1; v_call: TRBV18; cdr3_nt: TGTGCCAGCTCAGGTTCCCGGCAGTTGAACACTGAAGCTTTCTTT; cdr3_aa: CASSGSRQLNTEAFF
d_call: NA; clone_size: NA; j_call: TRBJ2-2; v_call: TRBV2; cdr3_nt: TGTGCCAGCAGTGACCGCAGGGCGAACACCGGGGAGCTGTTTTTT; cdr3_aa: CASSDRRANTGELFF
d_call: NA; clone_size: many; j_call: TRBJ1-3; v_call: TRBV28; cdr3_nt: TGTGCCAGCAGTTTTGAAGGGGTGAACCCGGCAAACACCATATATTTT; cdr3_aa: CASSFEGVNPANTIYF
d_call: NA; clone_size: medium-sized; j_call: TRBJ1-1; v_call: TRBV7-3; cdr3_nt: TGTGCCAGCAGGTTGGACGGTTTAAACACTGAAGCTTTCTTT; cdr3_aa: CASRLDGLNTEAFF
d_call: NA; clone_size: many; j_call: TRBJ2-3; v_call: TRBV14; cdr3_nt: TGTGCCAGCAGCCCGCGGAGCGACCCAGATACGCAGTATTTT; cdr3_aa: CASSPRSDPDTQYF
d_call: NA; clone_size: few; j_call: TRBJ2-1; v_call: TRBV2; cdr3_nt: TGTGCCAGCACCCGCCGGACAGTACATGAGCAGTTCTTC; cdr3_aa: CASTRRTVHEQFF
d_call: TRBD1; clone_size: medium-sized; j_call: TRBJ1-5; v_call: TRBV12-3/TRBV12-4; cdr3_nt: TGTGCCAGCAGCTCCGGACAGGGCAACTCCAATCAGCCCCAGCATTTT; cdr3_aa: CASSSGQGNSNQPQHF
d_call: TRBD2; clone_size: many; j_call: TRBJ2-1; v_call: TRBV11-2; cdr3_nt: TGTGCCAGCAGCTTCTTCCCTCCGGGGGTAGCGGGAGATAATGAGCAGTTCTTC; cdr3_aa: CASSFFPPGVAGDNEQFF
d_call: TRBD1; clone_size: medium-sized; j_call: TRBJ1-4; v_call: TRBV2; cdr3_nt: TGTGCCAGCAGTCCGGACAGGCCCTCCGTTTCTAATGAAAAACTGTTTTTT; cdr3_aa: CASSPDRPSVSNEKLFF
d_call: NA; clone_size: few; j_call: TRBJ1-1; v_call: TRBV7-9; cdr3_nt: TGTGCCAGCAGTCTTGTCCCGGAAGCTTTCTTT; cdr3_aa: CASSLVPEAFF
d_call: TRBD2; clone_size: NA; j_call: TRBJ2-1; v_call: TRBV28; cdr3_nt: TGTGCCAGCAGTCACGGACTAGCGGACTGGAGCTCCTACAATGAGCAGTTCTTC; cdr3_aa: CASSHGLADWSSYNEQFF
d_call: NA; clone_size: medium-sized; j_call: TRBJ1-1; v_call: TRBV29-1; cdr3_nt: TGCAGCGCACCCTCGGCAAAGGGCATGAACACTGAAGCTTTCTTT; cdr3_aa: CSAPSAKGMNTEAFF
d_call: TRBD2; clone_size: many; j_call: TRBJ2-7; v_call: TRBV12-3/TRBV12-4; cdr3_nt: TGTGCCAGCAGGTCTAGCGGGACCCCCGGCGAGCAGTACTTC; cdr3_aa: CASRSSGTPGEQYF
d_call: NA; clone_size: many; j_call: TRBJ2-7; v_call: TRBV2; cdr3_nt: TGTGCCAGCAGTGATTGGAAACAGGGTGAGGCCTACGAGCAGTACTTC; cdr3_aa: CASSDWKQGEAYEQYF
d_call: NA; clone_size: NA; j_call: TRBJ1-1; v_call: TRBV2; cdr3_nt: TGTGCCAGCAGTGAAAGGGGGGGATCGTGGACAGATCAAGCTTTCTTT; cdr3_aa: CASSERGGSWTDQAFF
d_call: TRBD2; clone_size: NA; j_call: TRBJ2-1; v_call: TRBV6-1; cdr3_nt: TGTGCCAGTAGCGGGAGTATATACAATGAGCAGTTCTTC; cdr3_aa: CASSGSIYNEQFF
d_call: TRBD1; clone_size: medium-sized; j_call: TRBJ2-7; v_call: TRBV29-1; cdr3_nt: TGCAGCGTTGCTGAGGGGACAGGGCGCACAGAGCAGTACTTC; cdr3_aa: CSVAEGTGRTEQYF
d_call: NA; clone_size: few; j_call: TRBJ2-7; v_call: TRBV20-1; cdr3_nt: TGCAGTGTCTCGACAGGTCGAGAAAGCGAGCAGTACTTC; cdr3_aa: CSVSTGRESEQYF
d_call: NA; clone_size: many; j_call: TRBJ2-7; v_call: TRBV4-1; cdr3_nt: TGCGCCAGCAGCCAAGTGTTCCAGGTCCCCTACGAGCAGTACTTC; cdr3_aa: CASSQVFQVPYEQYF
d_call: NA; clone_size: medium-sized; j_call: TRBJ1-1; v_call: TRBV5-1; cdr3_nt: TGCGCCAGCACTCCAGGCGACAGATTGAACACTGAAGCTTTCTTT; cdr3_aa: CASTPGDRLNTEAFF
d_call: NA; clone_size: few; j_call: TRBJ2-3; v_call: TRBV19; cdr3_nt: TGTGCCAGTAGTCGGGCGGGACCTACAGATACGCAGTATTTT; cdr3_aa: CASSRAGPTDTQYF
d_call: NA; clone_size: medium-sized; j_call: TRBJ2-2; v_call: TRBV3-1; cdr3_nt: TGTGCCAGCAGCCAATCGGGGTACGGGAACGCCGGGGAGCTGTTTTTT; cdr3_aa: CASSQSGYGNAGELFF
d_call: TRBD1; clone_size: medium-sized; j_call: TRBJ2-7; v_call: TRBV29-1; cdr3_nt: TGCAGCGTTGGGGACAGCCCCTACGAGCAGTACTTC; cdr3_aa: CSVGDSPYEQYF
d_call: NA; clone_size: NA; j_call: TRBJ2-6; v_call: TRBV5-1; cdr3_nt: TGCGCCAGCAGCTTTTCGACGGGCTCCTACTCTGGGGCCAACGTCCTGACTTTC; cdr3_aa: CASSFSTGSYSGANVLTF
d_call: TRBD2; clone_size: medium-sized; j_call: TRBJ2-1; v_call: TRBV7-6; cdr3_nt: TGTGCCAGCAGCTTAGGTGGGACTAGTTACAATGAGCAGTTCTTC; cdr3_aa: CASSLGGTSYNEQFF
d_call: NA; clone_size: medium-sized; j_call: TRBJ1-1; v_call: TRBV12-3/TRBV12-4; cdr3_nt: TGTGCCAGCAGTTTGGTGAACACTGAAGCTTTCTTT; cdr3_aa: CASSLVNTEAFF
d_call: TRBD2; clone_size: few; j_call: TRBJ2-1; v_call: TRBV5-5; cdr3_nt: TGTGCCAGCAGCTTGAGGCTAGCGGGGCAGACGAAAGGGCAGTTCTTC; cdr3_aa: CASSLRLAGQTKGQFF
d_call: NA; clone_size: few; j_call: TRBJ2-7; v_call: TRBV6-5; cdr3_nt: TGTGCCAGCAGCCTCAGGGGCACCTACGAGCAGTACTTC; cdr3_aa: CASSLRGTYEQYF